Listed below are T cell receptor beta chains from one sample, sequenced in a study of blood T cells in healthy people across ages. TCRdb reprocessed the 5' RACE reads with MiXCR, giving one entry per CDR3 protein. The sample lists around 1,500,000 distinct CDR3 sequences, over 25% occurring once. The source material was blood. All receptors derive from a woman in her 30s in good health. Each CDR3 is given with its conserved first and last residue. The D gene is left open where the match is weak. Some rows have no size entry. The others give once, few or many, or a class for an expanded clone.

TRBJ2-7 TRBV7-9 many - TGTGCCAGCAGCCTCTACAGCGAGCAGTACTTC CASSLYSEQYF
TRBJ2-1 TRBV5-1 - - TGCGCCTGCAGCTCTGGCCAGGTCTCCTACAATGAGCAGTTCTTC CACSSGQVSYNEQFF
TRBJ2-5 TRBV2 few TRBD1 TGTGCCAGCAGTCCGGACAGGTCGGAAGAGACCCAGTACTTC CASSPDRSEETQYF
TRBJ2-2 TRBV12-3/TRBV12-4 - - TGTGCCAGCAAATTGACGGGTTTCACCGGGGAGCTGTTTTTT CASKLTGFTGELFF
TRBJ2-7 TRBV9 few - TGTGCCAGCAGCGTAGGGAATCGGGCGGACGAGCAGTACTTC CASSVGNRADEQYF
TRBJ2-7 TRBV6-6 few - TGTGCCAGCAGCGGTTTGGGGCAGGGATCGGACGAGCAGTACTTC CASSGLGQGSDEQYF
TRBJ2-1 TRBV30 - TRBD2 TGTGCCTGGCGCCCTGGGACTAGCGGTTTAAGTGAGCAGTTCTTC CAWRPGTSGLSEQFF
TRBJ2-3 TRBV10-3 - TRBD2 TGTGCCATCAGGGTTCTAGCGGGAGACCGCCAAGATACGCAGTATTTT CAIRVLAGDRQDTQYF
TRBJ2-4 TRBV12-3/TRBV12-4 - TRBD2 TGTGCCAGCAGTGCTAGCGGGGGGGTGCTGGGCAAAAACATTCAGTACTTC CASSASGGVLGKNIQYF
TRBJ2-1 TRBV20-1 - - TGCAGTGCCCCAGGGCGATACACAAGCTCCTGCAATGAGCAGTTCTTC CSAPGRYTSSCNEQFF
TRBJ2-7 TRBV20-1 few - TGCAGTGCTAGTCTGCCCGGGAAAGTGAACGAGCAGTACTTC CSASLPGKVNEQYF
TRBJ2-3 TRBV5-1 - - TGCGCCAGCAGCTTGGAAGGCTTCGTCGATACGCAGTATTTT CASSLEGFVDTQYF
TRBJ2-5 TRBV7-2 many - TGTGCCAGCAGCTCCCACGGACAGCAAGAGACCCAGTACTTC CASSSHGQQETQYF
TRBJ2-7 TRBV6-5 - TRBD1 TGTACCAGCAGCCCGCCGGGACAGACCTACGAGCAGTACTTC CTSSPPGQTYEQYF
TRBJ2-7 TRBV7-9 - TRBD2 TGTGCCAGCAGCCCGAGGTCGGGAGGAAACTACGAGCAGTACTTC CASSPRSGGNYEQYF
TRBJ1-1 TRBV6-1 - - TGTGCCAGCCCCCCGACTGGGGGGCCTGAAGCTTTCTTT CASPPTGGPEAFF
TRBJ2-5 TRBV7-2 many TRBD2 TGTGCCAGCAGTCGGACTAGCGACCAAGAGACCCAGTACTTC CASSRTSDQETQYF
TRBJ2-7 TRBV6-5 few - TGTGCCAGCAGTTACGCGGCGGGCCAGTGGGGCTCCTACGAGCAGTACTTC CASSYAAGQWGSYEQYF
TRBJ2-3 TRBV5-6 - TRBD2 TGTGCCAGCAGCTCGGTCTCCGCGGGAGGGTGGGGAGATACGCAGTATTTT CASSSVSAGGWGDTQYF
TRBJ1-4 TRBV29-1 - - TGCAGCGTTGAAGATCGTAATGAAAAACTGTTTTTT CSVEDRNEKLFF
TRBJ2-1 TRBV11-1 few - TGTGCCAGCAGCTTTGGAGGCCATATTAATGAGCAGTTCTTC CASSFGGHINEQFF
TRBJ2-3 TRBV9 few TRBD1 TGTGCCAGCAGCGTAGTAGGGGGCATGGGCACAGATACGCAGTATTTT CASSVVGGMGTDTQYF
TRBJ1-1 TRBV9 - TRBD1 TGTGCCAGCAGCGTGGGGGGACAGAGGAACACTGAAGCTTTCTTT CASSVGGQRNTEAFF
TRBJ2-5 TRBV24-1 few TRBD1 TGTGCCACCAGTGCTGCCTACAGGGGGTGGGAGACCCAGTACTTC CATSAAYRGWETQYF
TRBJ2-1 TRBV30 - - TGTGCCTGGAGCCCCGGCTTGAGCAATGAGCAGTTCTTC CAWSPGLSNEQFF
TRBJ2-5 TRBV29-1 many TRBD1 TGCAGCGCCATGGCAGGGGGCGAGGAGACCCAGTACTTC CSAMAGGEETQYF
TRBJ2-6 TRBV27 many - TGTGCCAGCAGGGGACGGTACTCTGGGGCCAACGTCCTGACTTTC CASRGRYSGANVLTF
TRBJ2-5 TRBV4-2 - TRBD2 TGTGCCAGCAGCCAAGTTTTAACTAGCGGGACCGCTCGGTACTTC CASSQVLTSGTARYF
TRBJ2-1 TRBV4-1 few TRBD2 TGCGCCAGCAGCCAAGAGGTAGCGGGAGTGAAGAATGAGCAGTTCTTC CASSQEVAGVKNEQFF
TRBJ2-2 TRBV9 few - TGTGCCAGCAGCGCTGGGACTTTAGGGGAGCTGTTTTTT CASSAGTLGELFF
TRBJ1-1 TRBV29-1 - TRBD1 TGCAGCGATGGGACAGGGGCTTTCTTT CSDGTGAFF
TRBJ1-4 TRBV7-9 - TRBD1 TGTGCCAGCAGCTCCCACAGGACAGGCTTTGAAAAACTGTTTTTT CASSSHRTGFEKLFF
TRBJ2-7 TRBV12-3/TRBV12-4 many TRBD1 TGTGCCACGTCCTTGACAGGGCGCGAGCAGTACTTC CATSLTGREQYF
TRBJ1-1 TRBV6-6 - - TGTGCCAGCGGACATTCGATCCGACACCCGAACACTGAAGCTTTCTTT CASGHSIRHPNTEAFF
TRBJ1-2 TRBV29-1 - TRBD1 TGCAGCGCAGGAAAATGGGACAGGGGGCCGGGAGGCTACACCTTC CSAGKWDRGPGGYTF
TRBJ1-5 TRBV7-3 - TRBD1 TGTGCCAGCAGCTCACCAAGGACAGGGGGTGGATACTATCAGCCCCAGCATTTT CASSSPRTGGGYYQPQHF
TRBJ2-7 TRBV6-2/TRBV6-3 once TRBD2 TGTGCCAGCAGCCGCGGGACTAGCGGGAGGGCACGGGAGCAGTACTTC CASSRGTSGRAREQYF